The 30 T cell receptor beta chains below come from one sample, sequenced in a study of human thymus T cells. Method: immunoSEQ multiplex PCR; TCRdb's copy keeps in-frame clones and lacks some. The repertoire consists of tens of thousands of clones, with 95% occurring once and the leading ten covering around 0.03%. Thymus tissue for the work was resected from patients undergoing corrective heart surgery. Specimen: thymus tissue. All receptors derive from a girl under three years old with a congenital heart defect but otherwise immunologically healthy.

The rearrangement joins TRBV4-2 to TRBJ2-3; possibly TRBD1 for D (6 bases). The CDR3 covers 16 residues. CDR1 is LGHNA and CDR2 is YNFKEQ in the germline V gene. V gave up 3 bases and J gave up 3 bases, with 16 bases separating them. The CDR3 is CASSQVEAGETDTQYF. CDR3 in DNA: TGTGCCAGCAGCCAGGTCGAGGCAGGGGAGACAGATACGCAGTATTTT.

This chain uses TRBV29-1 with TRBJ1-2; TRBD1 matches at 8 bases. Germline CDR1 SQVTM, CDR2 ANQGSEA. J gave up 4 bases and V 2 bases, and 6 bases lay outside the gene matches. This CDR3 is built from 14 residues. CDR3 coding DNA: TGCAGCGTTGAAAGACAGGGGATCGGCTATGGCTACACCTTC. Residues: CSVERQGIGYGYTF.

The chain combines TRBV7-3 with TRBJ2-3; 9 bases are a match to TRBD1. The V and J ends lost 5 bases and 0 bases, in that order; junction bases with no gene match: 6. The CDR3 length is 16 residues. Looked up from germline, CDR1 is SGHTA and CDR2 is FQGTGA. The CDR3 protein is CASSDRTGASTDTQYF. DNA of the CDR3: TGTGCCAGCAGCGACCGGACAGGGGCTAGCACAGATACGCAGTATTTT.

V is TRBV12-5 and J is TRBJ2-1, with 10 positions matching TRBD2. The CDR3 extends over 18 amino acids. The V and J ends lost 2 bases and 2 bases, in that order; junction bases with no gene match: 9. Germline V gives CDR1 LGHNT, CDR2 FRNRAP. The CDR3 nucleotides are TGTGCTAGTGGTTTGATAAGGCGTAGCGGGAGGACCTACAATGAGCAGTTCTTC. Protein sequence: CASGLIRRSGRTYNEQFF.

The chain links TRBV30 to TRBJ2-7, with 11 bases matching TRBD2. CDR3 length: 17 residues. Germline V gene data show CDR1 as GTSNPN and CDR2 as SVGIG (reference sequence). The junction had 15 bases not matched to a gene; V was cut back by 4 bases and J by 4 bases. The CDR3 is CAWTLGASGRKAYEQYF. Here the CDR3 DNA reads TGTGCCTGGACCCTGGGAGCTAGCGGGAGGAAAGCGTACGAGCAGTACTTC.

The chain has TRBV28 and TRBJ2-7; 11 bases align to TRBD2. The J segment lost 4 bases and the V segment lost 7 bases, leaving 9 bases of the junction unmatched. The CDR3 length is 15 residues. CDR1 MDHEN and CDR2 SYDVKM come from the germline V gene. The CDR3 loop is CASTSRLAGFYEQYF. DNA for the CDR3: TGTGCCAGCACTTCTAGACTAGCGGGATTTTACGAGCAGTACTTC.

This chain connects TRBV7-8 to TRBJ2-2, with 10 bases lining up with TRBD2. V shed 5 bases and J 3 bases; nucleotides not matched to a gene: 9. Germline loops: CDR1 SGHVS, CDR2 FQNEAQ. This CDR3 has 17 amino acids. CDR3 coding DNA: TGTGCCAGCAGCAAGACTGGGACTAGCGATTACACCGGGGAGCTGTTTTTT. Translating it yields CASSKTGTSDYTGELFF.

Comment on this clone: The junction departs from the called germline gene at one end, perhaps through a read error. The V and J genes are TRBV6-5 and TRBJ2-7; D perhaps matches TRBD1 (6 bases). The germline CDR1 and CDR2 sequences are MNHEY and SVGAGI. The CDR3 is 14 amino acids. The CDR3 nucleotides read TGTGCCAGCAGTCCACTAGGACAGTCCTACGGGCAGTACTTC. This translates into CASSPLGQSYGQYF.

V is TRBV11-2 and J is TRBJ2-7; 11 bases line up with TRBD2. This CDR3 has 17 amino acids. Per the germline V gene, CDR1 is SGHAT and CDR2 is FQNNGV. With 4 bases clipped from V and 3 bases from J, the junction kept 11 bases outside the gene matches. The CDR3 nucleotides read TGTGCCAGCAGCTCGTTCACTACTAGCGGGAGAAACTACGAGCAGTACTTC. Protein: CASSSFTTSGRNYEQYF.

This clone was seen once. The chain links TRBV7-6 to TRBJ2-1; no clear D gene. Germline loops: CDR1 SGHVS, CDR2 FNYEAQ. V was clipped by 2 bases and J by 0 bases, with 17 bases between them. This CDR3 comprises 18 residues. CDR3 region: CASSLYNGPVSSYNEQFF. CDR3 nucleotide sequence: TGTGCCAGCAGCTTATACAATGGTCCGGTAAGCTCCTACAATGAGCAGTTCTTC.

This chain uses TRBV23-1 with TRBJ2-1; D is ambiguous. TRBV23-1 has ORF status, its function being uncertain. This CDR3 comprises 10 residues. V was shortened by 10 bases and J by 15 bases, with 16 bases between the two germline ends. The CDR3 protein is CATWLVDWFF. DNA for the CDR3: TGCGCCACTTGGTTAGTAGATTGGTTCTTC.

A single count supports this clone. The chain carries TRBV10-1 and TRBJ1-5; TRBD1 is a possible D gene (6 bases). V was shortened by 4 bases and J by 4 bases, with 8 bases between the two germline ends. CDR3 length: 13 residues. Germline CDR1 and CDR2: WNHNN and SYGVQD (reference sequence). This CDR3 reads CASSGGPNQPQHF. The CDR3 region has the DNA TGCGCCAGCAGTGGGGGGCCGAATCAGCCCCAGCATTTT.

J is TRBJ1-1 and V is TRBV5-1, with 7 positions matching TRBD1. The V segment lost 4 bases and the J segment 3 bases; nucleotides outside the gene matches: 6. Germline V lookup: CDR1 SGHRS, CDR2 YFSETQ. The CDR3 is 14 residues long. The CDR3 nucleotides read TGCGCCAGCAGCCGGGGACAGTTAGACACTGAAGCTTTCTTT. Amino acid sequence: CASSRGQLDTEAFF.

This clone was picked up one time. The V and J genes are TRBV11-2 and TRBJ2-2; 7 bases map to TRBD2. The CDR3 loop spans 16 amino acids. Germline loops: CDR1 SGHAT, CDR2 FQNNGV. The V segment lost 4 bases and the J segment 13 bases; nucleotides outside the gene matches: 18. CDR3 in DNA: TGTGCCAGCAGCTCTCGACCGGGACTATTTTACGGAGGGCTGTTTTTT. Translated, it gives CASSSRPGLFYGGLFF.

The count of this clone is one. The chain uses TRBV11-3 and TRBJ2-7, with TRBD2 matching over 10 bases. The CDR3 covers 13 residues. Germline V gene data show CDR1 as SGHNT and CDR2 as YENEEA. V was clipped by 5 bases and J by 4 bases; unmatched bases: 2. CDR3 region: CASSLAGAYEQYF. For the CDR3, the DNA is TGTGCCAGCAGCCTAGCGGGAGCGTACGAGCAGTACTTC.

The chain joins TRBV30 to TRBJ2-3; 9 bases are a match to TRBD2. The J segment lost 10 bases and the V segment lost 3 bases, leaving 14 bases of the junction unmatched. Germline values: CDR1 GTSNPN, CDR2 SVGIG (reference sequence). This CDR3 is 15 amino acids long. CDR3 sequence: CAWRGRPSGTRAQYF. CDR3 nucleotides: TGTGCCTGGAGGGGCCGGCCTAGCGGGACGAGGGCGCAGTATTTT.

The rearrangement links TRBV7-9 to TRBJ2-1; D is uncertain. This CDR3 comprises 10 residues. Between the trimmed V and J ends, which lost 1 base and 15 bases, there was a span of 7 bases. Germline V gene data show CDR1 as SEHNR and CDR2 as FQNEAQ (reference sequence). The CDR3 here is CASSLVTLFF. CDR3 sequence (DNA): TGTGCCAGCAGCTTAGTCACCCTGTTCTTC. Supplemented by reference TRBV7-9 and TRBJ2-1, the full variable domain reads DTGVSQNPRHKITKRGQNVTFRCDPISEHNRLYWYRQTLGQGPEFLTYFQNEAQLEKSRLLSDRFSAERPKGSFSTLEIQRTEQGDSAMYLCASSLVTLFFGPGTRLTVL.

This chain's CDR3 is CASSGRRGQQETQYF. The CDR3 nucleotides read TGCGCCAGCAGTGGGAGGCGGGGACAGCAAGAGACCCAGTACTTC. The chain couples TRBV5-1 to TRBJ2-5; maybe TRBD1 (7 bases). This CDR3 region has 15 residues. The germline V gene encodes CDR1 SGHRS and CDR2 YFSETQ. Between the trimmed V and J ends, which lost 5 bases and 2 bases, there was a span of 16 bases.

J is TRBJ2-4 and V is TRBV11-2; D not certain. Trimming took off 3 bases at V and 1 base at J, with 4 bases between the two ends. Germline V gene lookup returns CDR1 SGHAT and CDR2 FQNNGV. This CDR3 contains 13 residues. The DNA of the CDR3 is TGTGCCAGCAGCTTTAGGGCCAAAAACATTCAGTACTTC. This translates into CASSFRAKNIQYF.

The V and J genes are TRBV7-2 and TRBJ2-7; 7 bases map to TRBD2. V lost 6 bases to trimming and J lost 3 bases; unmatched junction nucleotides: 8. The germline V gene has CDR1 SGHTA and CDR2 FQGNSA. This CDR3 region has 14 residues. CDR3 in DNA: TGTGCCAGCAGTACACTAGCGTACCGCTACGAGCAGTACTTC. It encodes CASSTLAYRYEQYF.

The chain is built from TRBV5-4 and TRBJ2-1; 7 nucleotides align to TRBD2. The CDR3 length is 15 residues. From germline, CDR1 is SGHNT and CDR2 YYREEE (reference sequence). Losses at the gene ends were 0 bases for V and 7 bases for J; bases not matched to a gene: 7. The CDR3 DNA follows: TGTGCCAGCAGCTTGGGACTAGCCCCAAGGAATGAGCAGTTCTTC. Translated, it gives CASSLGLAPRNEQFF.

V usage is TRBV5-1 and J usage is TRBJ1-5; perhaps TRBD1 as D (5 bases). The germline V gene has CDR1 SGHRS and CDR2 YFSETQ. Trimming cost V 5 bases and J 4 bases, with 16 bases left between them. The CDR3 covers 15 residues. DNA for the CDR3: TGCGCCAGCAGGAAAGACAGCTCACCTAATCAGCCCCAGCATTTT. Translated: CASRKDSSPNQPQHF.

The CDR3 sequence is CASSERGDRGSLAKNIQYF. As DNA, the CDR3 is TGTGCCAGCAGTGAAAGGGGGGACAGGGGAAGCTTAGCCAAAAACATTCAGTACTTC. The chain links TRBV2 to TRBJ2-4; 10 bases agree with TRBD1. Germline V gene sequence: CDR1 SNHLY, CDR2 FYNNEI. This CDR3 comprises 19 residues. J gave up 0 bases and V 2 bases, and 10 bases lay outside the gene matches. Full variable domain (remainder filled in from reference TRBV2 and TRBJ2-4): EPEVTQTPSHQVTQMGQEVILRCVPISNHLYFYWYRQILGQKVEFLVSFYNNEISEKSEIFDDQFSVERPDGSNFTLKIRSTKLEDSAMYFCASSERGDRGSLAKNIQYFGAGTRLSVL.

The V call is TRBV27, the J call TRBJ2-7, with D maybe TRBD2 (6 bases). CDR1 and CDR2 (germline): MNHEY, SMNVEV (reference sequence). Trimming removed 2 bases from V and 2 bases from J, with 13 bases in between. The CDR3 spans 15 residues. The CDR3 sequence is CASSLIGGGAYEQYF. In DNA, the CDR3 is TGTGCCAGCAGTTTAATCGGGGGAGGAGCCTACGAGCAGTACTTC.

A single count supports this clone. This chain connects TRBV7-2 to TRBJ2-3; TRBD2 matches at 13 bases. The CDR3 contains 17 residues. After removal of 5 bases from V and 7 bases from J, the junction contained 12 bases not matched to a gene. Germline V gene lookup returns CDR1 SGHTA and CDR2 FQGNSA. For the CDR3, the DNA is TGTGCCAGCAGCGATGACCCCGGGACTAGCGGGATGCATACGCAGTATTTT. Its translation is CASSDDPGTSGMHTQYF.

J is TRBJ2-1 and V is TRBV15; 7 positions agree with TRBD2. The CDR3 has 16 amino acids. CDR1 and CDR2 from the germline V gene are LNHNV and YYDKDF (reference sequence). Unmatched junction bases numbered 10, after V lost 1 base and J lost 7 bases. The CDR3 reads CATSRVPGREQNEQFF. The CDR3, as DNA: TGTGCCACCAGCAGAGTCCCCGGGCGGGAGCAGAATGAGCAGTTCTTC.

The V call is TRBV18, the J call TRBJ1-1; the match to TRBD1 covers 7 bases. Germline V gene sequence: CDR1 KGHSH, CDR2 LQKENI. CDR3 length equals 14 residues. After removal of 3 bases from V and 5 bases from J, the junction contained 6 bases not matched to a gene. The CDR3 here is CASSPDQGGTEAFF. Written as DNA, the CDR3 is TGTGCCAGCTCACCCGACCAGGGGGGGACTGAAGCTTTCTTT.

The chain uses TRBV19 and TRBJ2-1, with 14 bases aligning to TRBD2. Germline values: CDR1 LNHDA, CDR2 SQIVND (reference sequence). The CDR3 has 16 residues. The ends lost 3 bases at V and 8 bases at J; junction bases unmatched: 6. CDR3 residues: CASSISGTSGGDEQFF. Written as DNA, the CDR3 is TGTGCCAGTAGTATTTCTGGGACTAGCGGGGGTGATGAGCAGTTCTTC.

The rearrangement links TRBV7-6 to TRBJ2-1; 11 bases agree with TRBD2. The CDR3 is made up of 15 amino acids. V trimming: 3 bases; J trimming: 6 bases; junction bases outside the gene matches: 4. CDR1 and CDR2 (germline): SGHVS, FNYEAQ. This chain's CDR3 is CASSLGLAAFNEQFF. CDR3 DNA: TGTGCCAGCAGCTTGGGACTAGCGGCTTTCAATGAGCAGTTCTTC.

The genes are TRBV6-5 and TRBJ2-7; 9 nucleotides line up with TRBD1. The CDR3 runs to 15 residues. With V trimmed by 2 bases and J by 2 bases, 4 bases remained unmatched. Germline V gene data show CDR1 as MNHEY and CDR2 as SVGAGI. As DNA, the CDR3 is TGTGCCAGCAGTTACCGACAGGGGGAAACCTACGAGCAGTACTTC. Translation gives CASSYRQGETYEQYF.